This T cell receptor (beta chain) originates from a study of CD8+CD57+ T cells in acquired aplastic anemia. Study-level information: Mean yield of DNA from sorted CD4+ and CD8+ cells was around 3 ug. Study-wide results and caveats: Patients and controls shared 25 to 30 CD8+ CDR3 sequences, which appeared highly expressed in patients and within their immunodominant clones. Patients versus controls showed no significant CD8+ Simpson's diversity difference.

In the case of this clonotype: Its antigen is as yet unknown.

Germline V CDR1 and CDR2: MGHDK, SYGVNS. V lost 4 bases to trimming and J lost 0 bases; unmatched junction nucleotides: 14. The CDR3 covers 19 residues. The use of genomic DNA as template underpinned the TCR beta VDJ and CDR3 profiling. TCRdb analysed the reads with MiXCR anew, one entry per CDR3 protein. The sample lists roughly 500,000 distinct CDR3 sequences; about a third were seen once. Previously, flow cytometry had revealed CD8+CD57+ cell expansion in the patients chosen for sequencing. The chain couples TRBV25-1 to TRBJ2-1; TRBD2 agrees at 8 bases. This receptor was obtained from a human donor with aplastic anemia. The sample was sorted CD4+, CD8+, or CD8+CD57+ T cells (not recorded which) from PBMCs. CDR3: CASSADYSGVVSSYNEQFF. The DNA for the CDR3 is TGTGCCAGCAGTGCTGACTATAGCGGGGTAGTGTCCTCCTACAATGAGCAGTTCTTC.